A single sample gave rise to the 20 T cell receptor beta chains below, sequenced in a study of cytomegalovirus exposure and HLA in healthy donors. 13 Jbeta primers and 60 Vbeta primers were used for the PCR. The data were produced by immunoSEQ multiplex PCR, yet TCRdb's version contains in-frame clones alone and is incomplete. The data hold 100,000 to 150,000 clones, with 7% to 9.5% observed a single time. The sample taken for sequencing was PBMCs. The source of these receptors is a woman aged 40 to 49 in good health and CMV-seropositive.

The V gene is TRBV11-2, the J gene TRBJ2-7; a possible D gene is TRBD1 (6 bases). The CDR3 consists of 12 residues. The germline CDR1 and CDR2 sequences are SGHAT and FQNNGV. Trimming took off 5 bases at V and 5 bases at J, with 10 bases between the two ends. The CDR3: CASSPQGHEQYF. Written as DNA, the CDR3 is TGTGCCAGCAGCCCTCAGGGGCACGAGCAGTACTTC.

V gene TRBV5-1 combines with J gene TRBJ2-2; the D gene is possibly TRBD1 (7 bases). Trimming removed 3 bases at V and 2 bases at J, with 14 bases between. Germline CDR1 is SGHRS and CDR2 is YFSETQ. CDR3 length equals 16 residues. CDR3 in DNA: TGCGCCAGCAGCTGGCGACAGGGAGGAAACACCGGGGAGCTGTTTTTT. It codes for CASSWRQGGNTGELFF.

The sample holds a few counts of this clone. The chain uses TRBV11-2 and TRBJ1-1; D is ambiguous. The ends were cut back, 2 bases at V and 1 base at J, with 8 bases in the middle. The CDR3 sequence is 14 residues long. Germline CDR1 is SGHAT and CDR2 is FQNNGV. The CDR3 DNA sequence: TGTGCCAGCAGCTTAAGCTACGGGAACACTGAAGCTTTCTTT. It encodes CASSLSYGNTEAFF.

This clone was counted many times. V and J are TRBV5-1 and TRBJ2-7; no clear D gene. The CDR3 consists of 14 residues. V was cut by 4 bases and J by 2 bases, with 13 bases left in between. The V gene's germline CDR1 is SGHRS and CDR2 YFSETQ. In DNA, the CDR3 is TGCGCCAGCAGCCCCCTCAGCAGCGCCTACGAGCAGTACTTC. Translated, it gives CASSPLSSAYEQYF.

The V gene is TRBV7-8, the J gene TRBJ1-2; TRBD1 might be the D (5 bases). The CDR3 runs to 14 residues. The V gene's germline CDR1 is SGHVS and CDR2 FQNEAQ. Trimming removed 1 base from V and 3 bases from J, with 9 bases in between. The CDR3 nucleotides read TGTGCCAGCAGCTTAGATTCGGGGGACTATGGCTACACCTTC. It specifies CASSLDSGDYGYTF. Filled out from reference TRBV7-8 and TRBJ1-2, the complete variable domain reads GAGVSQSPRYKVAKRGQDVALRCDPISGHVSLFWYQQALGQGPEFLTYFQNEAQLDKSGLPSDRFFAERPEGSVSTLKIQRTQQEDSAVYLCASSLDSGDYGYTFGSGTRLTVV.

The sample holds a few counts of this clone. The chain combines TRBV7-2 with TRBJ2-1, with a tentative D call TRBD1 (6 bases). The CDR3 is made up of 15 amino acids. Trimming cost V 7 bases and J 7 bases, with 20 bases left between them. Germline loops: CDR1 SGHTA, CDR2 FQGNSA. The CDR3 coding sequence is TGTGCCAGCATGCAATCCGGGACACCCAGGAATGAGCAGTTCTTC. Translation gives CASMQSGTPRNEQFF.

This clone was counted a few times. The rearrangement joins TRBV29-1 to TRBJ1-3, with 7 bases fitting TRBD1. The CDR3 has 14 residues. The V segment lost 6 bases and the J segment 1 base; nucleotides outside the gene matches: 6. CDR1 and CDR2 from the germline V gene are SQVTM and ANQGSEA. This CDR3 is CSVAGGNSGNTIYF. The CDR3 DNA follows: TGCAGCGTGGCAGGGGGGAATTCTGGAAACACCATATATTTT.

V and J are TRBV19 and TRBJ1-1, with D possibly TRBD1 on 6 matching bases. The CDR3 contains 16 residues. CDR1 and CDR2 (germline): LNHDA, SQIVND (reference sequence). The V end was cut by 5 bases, the J end by 3 bases, with 19 bases between. The CDR3 reads CASSASSRGGDTEAFF. For the CDR3, the DNA is TGTGCCAGTAGTGCCTCGTCGAGGGGGGGGGACACTGAAGCTTTCTTT.

This clone appeared a few times. The chain recombines TRBV5-4 with TRBJ1-2; 10 nucleotides match TRBD1. After removal of 4 bases from V and 4 bases from J, the junction contained 7 bases not matched to a gene. The CDR3 totals 15 residues. The germline gives CDR1 SGHNT, CDR2 YYREEE (reference sequence). The CDR3 loop reads CASSQTGGGIYGYTF. The CDR3 bases are TGTGCCAGCAGCCAGACAGGGGGCGGGATCTATGGCTACACCTTC.

This clone was recorded a few times. V and J are TRBV7-2 and TRBJ1-2, with D possibly TRBD1 on 6 matching bases. CDR3 length equals 15 residues. The germline V and J ends were trimmed by 1 base and 5 bases, with 14 bases remaining between them. Germline CDR1 and CDR2: SGHTA and FQGNSA. DNA of the CDR3: TGTGCCAGCAGCTTAGGGGACGACAGGAAATATGGCTACACCTTC. It translates to CASSLGDDRKYGYTF.

The chain couples TRBV10-1 to TRBJ1-1; D possibly corresponds to TRBD1 (6 bases). The germline gives CDR1 WNHNN, CDR2 SYGVQD (reference sequence). Trimming stripped 7 bases from V and 7 bases from J, with 10 bases between. There are 11 residues in the CDR3. The CDR3 DNA reads TGCGCCAGCACCGGCAGGGGTGAAGCTTTCTTT. Translation gives CASTGRGEAFF.

This clone turned up a few times. The chain combines TRBV14 with TRBJ1-2; D not resolved. Germline V CDR1 and CDR2: SGHDN, FVKESK. Trimming shortened V by 0 bases and J by 8 bases, and 7 bases separated the two germline ends. The CDR3 is made up of 12 amino acids. This CDR3 is CASSQEAFGYTF. The CDR3 bases are TGTGCCAGCAGCCAAGAGGCTTTCGGCTACACCTTC.

This clone appeared a few times. This sequence joins TRBV6-5 and TRBJ2-7; weak D call: TRBD1 (5 bases). Germline CDR1 MNHEY, CDR2 SVGAGI. Trimming took off 7 bases at V and 3 bases at J, with 13 bases between the two ends. CDR3 length: 13 amino acids. CDR3 nucleotides: TGTGCCAGCATGTCAACGACAGTCTACGAGCAGTACTTC. As protein: CASMSTTVYEQYF.

The rearrangement uses TRBV18 and TRBJ1-5; D gene ambiguous. Trimming stripped 3 bases from V and 5 bases from J, with 8 bases between. The CDR3 has 13 residues. Looked up from germline, CDR1 is KGHSH and CDR2 is LQKENI. CDR3 in amino acids: CASSPEVDQPQHF. The CDR3 nucleotides read TGTGCCAGCTCACCCGAAGTAGATCAGCCCCAGCATTTT.

This clone was observed a handful of times. Its ends do not fully match the called genes, so a read error is possible. V usage is TRBV27 and J usage is TRBJ2-2; no reliable D call. The CDR3 contains 17 residues. Germline loops: CDR1 MNHEY, CDR2 SMNVEV (reference sequence). Here the CDR3 reads CATSPVWATANTGELFF. In DNA, the CDR3 is TGTGCCACCAGTCCGGTTTGGGCCACCGCAAACACCGGGGAGCTGTTTTTT.

In its sample, this clone was seen a few times. Within the sample, other DNA sequences also encode this same CDR3. J is TRBJ1-2 and V is TRBV6-1; TRBD1 aligns across 8 bases. The CDR3 extends over 14 amino acids. The germline CDR1 and CDR2 sequences are MNHNS and SASEGT. V lost 7 bases and J lost 5; bases outside the gene matches: 9. The CDR3 loop is CASTLGQGRYGYTF. The CDR3 nucleotides read TGTGCCAGCACTTTAGGACAGGGCCGATATGGCTACACCTTC.

The chain uses TRBV10-2 and TRBJ1-2; possible D gene TRBD1, 5 bases. There are 13 residues in the CDR3. Per the germline V gene, CDR1 is WSHSY and CDR2 is SAAADI. V was shortened by 1 base and J by 9 bases, with 12 bases between the two germline ends. As DNA, the CDR3 is TGCGCCAGCAGTGAGTTGCAGGGACTCAGCTACACCTTC. This gives the protein CASSELQGLSYTF.

This clone was seen more than once but under ten times. This chain links TRBV6-6 with TRBJ1-5, with 7 positions matching TRBD1. The ends lost 6 bases at V and 3 bases at J; junction bases unmatched: 2. The CDR3 has 13 residues. Germline-derived CDR1 and CDR2 are MNHNY and SVGAGI (reference sequence). The CDR3 sequence is CASRGTVNQPQHF. The CDR3 region has the DNA TGTGCCAGCAGAGGGACAGTCAATCAGCCCCAGCATTTT.

A few counts support this clone. The CDR3 DNA follows: TGTGCCAGCAGCCAACTCGGACAGGGTAATTCACCCCTCCACTTT. This sequence encodes CASSQLGQGNSPLHF. The chain links TRBV4-2 to TRBJ1-6, with 8 bases lining up with TRBD1. Germline trimming cut 2 bases from V and 6 bases from J; bases unmatched to any gene: 3. The CDR3 contains 15 residues. Germline V CDR1 and CDR2: LGHNA, YNFKEQ.

Judged by abundance, this clone is medium-sized. J is TRBJ2-1 and V is TRBV15, with 9 bases matching TRBD2. V shed 0 bases, J shed 0 bases, and the junction held 0 bases outside the gene matches. Germline loops: CDR1 LNHNV, CDR2 YYDKDF (reference sequence). The CDR3 has 16 amino acids. CDR3 amino acids: CATSRDSGGSYNEQFF. CDR3 in DNA: TGTGCCACCAGCAGAGATAGCGGGGGCTCCTACAATGAGCAGTTCTTC.